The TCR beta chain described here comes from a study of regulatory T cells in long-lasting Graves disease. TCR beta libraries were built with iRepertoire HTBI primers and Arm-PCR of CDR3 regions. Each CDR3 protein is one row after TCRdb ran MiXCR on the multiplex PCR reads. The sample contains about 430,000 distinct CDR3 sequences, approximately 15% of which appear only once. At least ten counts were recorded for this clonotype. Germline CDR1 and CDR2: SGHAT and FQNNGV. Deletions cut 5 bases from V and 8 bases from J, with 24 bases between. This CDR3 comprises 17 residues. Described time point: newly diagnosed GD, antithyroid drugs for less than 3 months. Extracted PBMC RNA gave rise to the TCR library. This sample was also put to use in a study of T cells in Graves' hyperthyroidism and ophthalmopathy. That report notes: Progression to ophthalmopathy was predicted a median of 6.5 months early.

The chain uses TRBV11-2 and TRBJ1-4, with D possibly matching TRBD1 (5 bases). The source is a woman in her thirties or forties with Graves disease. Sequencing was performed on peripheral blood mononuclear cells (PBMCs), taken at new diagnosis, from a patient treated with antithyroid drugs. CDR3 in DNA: TGTGCCAGCAGCCTAGGAATCCTCAGGGATATGTCGGAAAAACTGTTTTTT. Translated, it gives CASSLGILRDMSEKLFF.